This T cell receptor (beta chain) appears in the sequencing data of a study of blood T cell repertoires in COVID-19. Study overall: PBMCs, B-cell-depleted T cells, or T cells were the source of the cDNA or gDNA that made up the material.

Libraries were prepared by immunoSEQ multiplex PCR; TCRdb keeps only in-frame clonotypes and omits some of them. This table holds about 300,000 clones, approximately 90% found once. Per the germline V gene, CDR1 is MDHEN and CDR2 is SYDVKM. The CDR3 covers 16 residues. Trimming stripped 3 bases from V and 7 bases from J, with 19 bases between. V usage is TRBV28 and J usage is TRBJ1-3; a possible D gene is TRBD1 (6 bases). The receptor was isolated from a woman between 18 and 30 years old who had recovered from COVID-19. The sequenced sample consisted of PBMCs or T cells enriched from blood (not recorded which). CDR3 in amino acids: CASSFSGTTRVNTIYF. CDR3 DNA sequence: TGTGCCAGCAGTTTCTCCGGGACAACCCGTGTCAACACCATATATTTT.